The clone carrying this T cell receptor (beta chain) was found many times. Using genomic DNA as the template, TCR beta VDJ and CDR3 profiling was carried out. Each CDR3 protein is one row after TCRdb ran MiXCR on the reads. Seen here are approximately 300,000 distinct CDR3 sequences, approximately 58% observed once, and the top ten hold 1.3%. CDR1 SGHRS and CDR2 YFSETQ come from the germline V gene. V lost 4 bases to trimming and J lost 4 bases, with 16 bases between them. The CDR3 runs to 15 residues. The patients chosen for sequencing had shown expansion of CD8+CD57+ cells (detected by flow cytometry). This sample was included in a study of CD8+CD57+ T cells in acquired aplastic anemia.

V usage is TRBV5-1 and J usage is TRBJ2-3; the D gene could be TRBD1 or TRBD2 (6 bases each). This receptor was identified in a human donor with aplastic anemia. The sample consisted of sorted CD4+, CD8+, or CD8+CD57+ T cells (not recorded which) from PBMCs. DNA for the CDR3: TGCGCCAGCAGCCGGGGGCAGGGCCGAGCAGATACGCAGTATTTT. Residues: CASSRGQGRADTQYF. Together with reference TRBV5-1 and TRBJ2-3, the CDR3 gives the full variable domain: KAGVTQTPRYLIKTRGQQVTLSCSPISGHRSVSWYQQTPGQGLQFLFEYFSETQRNKGNFPGRFSGRQFSNSRSEMNVSTLELGDSALYLCASSRGQGRADTQYFGPGTRLTVL.